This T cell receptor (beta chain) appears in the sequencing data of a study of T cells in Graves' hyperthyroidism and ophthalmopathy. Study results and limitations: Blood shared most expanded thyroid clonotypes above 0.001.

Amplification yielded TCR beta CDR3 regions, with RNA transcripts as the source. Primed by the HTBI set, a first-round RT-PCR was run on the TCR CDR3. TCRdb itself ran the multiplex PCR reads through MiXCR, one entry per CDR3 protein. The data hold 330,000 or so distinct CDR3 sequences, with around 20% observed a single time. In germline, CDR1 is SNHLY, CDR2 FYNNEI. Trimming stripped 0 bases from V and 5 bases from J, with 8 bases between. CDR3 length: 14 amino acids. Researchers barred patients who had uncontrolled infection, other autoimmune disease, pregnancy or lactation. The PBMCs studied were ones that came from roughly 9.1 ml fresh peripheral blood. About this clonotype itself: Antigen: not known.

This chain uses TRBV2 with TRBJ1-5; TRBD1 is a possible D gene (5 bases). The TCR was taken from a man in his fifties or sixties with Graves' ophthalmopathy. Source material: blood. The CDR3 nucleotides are TGTGCCAGCAGTGAAGCGACAGCATATCAGCCCCAGCATTTT. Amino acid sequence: CASSEATAYQPQHF.